This T cell receptor (beta chain) was sequenced in a study of blood T cell repertoires in COVID-19 (dated by TCRdb to the early 2020s). For the study in its entirety: Samples covering the acute and convalescent phases of COVID-19 were provided by collaborators in the United States, Italy and Spain. A de-identified subject ID, COVID-19 status, age in years and sex were almost always included in the sample metadata. The repertoires were made available in a free public database intended to serve as a resource for research on the immune response to SARS-CoV-2. The prospective study material was composed of cDNA or gDNA derived from T cells, B-cell-depleted T cells, or PBMCs. Where available, HLA class I and class II types were obtained from metadata supplied by the sample provider rather than from assay-based typing. Samples were obtained from the ongoing ImmuneRACE study (first 160 participants) and from about 1,300 subjects provided by 6 global collaborators. The dataset comprised deeply sampled blood TCRbeta repertoires from subjects exposed to, actively infected with, or recovered from COVID-19. What the study reported, not specific to this receptor: The quantity of clinical and demographic metadata differed by source and by participant and was supplied without curation.

In the case of this clone: No antigen is known for it. The record has no base qualities; no much larger clone is one base away.

The immunoSEQ Assay, a bias-controlled multiplex PCR, was used to amplify TCRbeta CDR3 regions from genomic DNA. In the original analysis: The number of nucleated cells in each sample was estimated from the amplification of reference gene primers within the assay. Sequence reads were collapsed and filtered to measure the absolute abundance of every unique TCRbeta CDR3 rearrangement. For each sample, productive Simpson clonality was calculated by taking the square root of Simpson's diversity index across productive rearrangements. What TCRdb holds here is the immuneACCESS table cut down to in-frame rearrangements. Part of the clones is not present; checked against another copy, under half of the missing clones reflect an unresolved V gene, and the others are unexplained. The V and J calls and clone size were taken over from that table, and D and trimming were inferred from the DNA. This sample gives about 68,000 clones in total; approximately 86% of them show up just once. More than 1.4% of the sample rests with the top ten.

The collaborating institutions used their own protocols to collect whole blood in K2EDTA tubes. Collaborator samples were shipped for TCRbeta analysis as frozen whole blood, isolated PBMCs, or DNA extracted from either sample type. The germline V gene gives CDR1 as MDHEN and CDR2 as SYDVKM. The CDR3, cysteine through phenylalanine, is 14 amino acids long. Only the CDR3 region is kept as DNA, spanning 42 bases read in frame from base 1. V and J are trimmed by 7 bases and 6 bases, and the gene matches miss 9 bases of the junction. In this chain, TRBV28 is recombined with TRBJ1-5; 7 middle bases align to TRBD1. Sequencing used peripheral blood. The receptor was derived from a woman aged 55 to 70 with acute or convalescent COVID-19. The DNA sequence follows: TGTGCCAGCAAGGGGAGTACAGGGGCTCAGCCCCAGCATTTT. Its amino acids are CASKGSTGAQPQHF.